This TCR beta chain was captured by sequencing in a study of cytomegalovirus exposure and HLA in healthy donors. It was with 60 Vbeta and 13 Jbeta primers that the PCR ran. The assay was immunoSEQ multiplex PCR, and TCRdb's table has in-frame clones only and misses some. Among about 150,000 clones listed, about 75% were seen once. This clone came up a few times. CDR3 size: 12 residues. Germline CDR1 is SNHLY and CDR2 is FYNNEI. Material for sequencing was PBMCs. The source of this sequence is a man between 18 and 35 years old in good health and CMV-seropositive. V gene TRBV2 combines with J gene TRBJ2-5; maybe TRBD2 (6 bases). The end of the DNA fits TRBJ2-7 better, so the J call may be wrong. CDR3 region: CASSETSYEQYF. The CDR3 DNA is TGTGCCAGCAGTGAGACTAGCTACGAGCAGTACTTC.